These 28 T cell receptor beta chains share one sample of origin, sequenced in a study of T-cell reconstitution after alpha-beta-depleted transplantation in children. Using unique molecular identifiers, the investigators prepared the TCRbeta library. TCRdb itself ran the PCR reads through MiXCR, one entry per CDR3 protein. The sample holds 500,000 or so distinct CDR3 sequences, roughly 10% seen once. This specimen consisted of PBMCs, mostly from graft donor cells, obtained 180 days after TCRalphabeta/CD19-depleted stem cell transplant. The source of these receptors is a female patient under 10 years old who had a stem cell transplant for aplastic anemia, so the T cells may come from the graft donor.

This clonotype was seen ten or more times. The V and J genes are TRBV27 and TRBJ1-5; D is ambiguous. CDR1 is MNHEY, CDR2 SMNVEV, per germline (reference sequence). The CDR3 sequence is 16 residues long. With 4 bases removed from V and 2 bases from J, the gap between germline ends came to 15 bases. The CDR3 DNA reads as TGTGCCAGCAGTTCCCTGGCCAGAGGTGGCAATCAGCCCCAGCATTTT. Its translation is CASSSLARGGNQPQHF.

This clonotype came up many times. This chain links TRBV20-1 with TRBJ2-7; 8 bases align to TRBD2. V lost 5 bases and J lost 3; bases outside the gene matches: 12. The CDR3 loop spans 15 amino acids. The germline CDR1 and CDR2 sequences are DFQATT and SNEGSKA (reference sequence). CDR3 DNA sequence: TGCAGTGCTGGCCCTAGCGGGCGACCGATCTACGAGCAGTACTTC. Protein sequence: CSAGPSGRPIYEQYF.

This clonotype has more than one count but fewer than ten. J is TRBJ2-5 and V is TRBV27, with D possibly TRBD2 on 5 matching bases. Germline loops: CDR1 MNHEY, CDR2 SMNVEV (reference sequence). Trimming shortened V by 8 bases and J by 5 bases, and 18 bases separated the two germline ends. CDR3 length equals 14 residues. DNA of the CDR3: TGTGCCAGCTCAGGAGGTGGTAGCGCCGAGACCCAGTACTTC. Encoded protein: CASSGGGSAETQYF.

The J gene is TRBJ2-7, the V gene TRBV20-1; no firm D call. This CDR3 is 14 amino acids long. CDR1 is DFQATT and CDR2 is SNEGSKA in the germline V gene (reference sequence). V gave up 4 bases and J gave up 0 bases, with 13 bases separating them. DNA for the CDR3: TGCAGTGCTAAAGACACCTTGAGCTCCTACGAGCAGTACGTC. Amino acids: CSAKDTLSSYEQYV.

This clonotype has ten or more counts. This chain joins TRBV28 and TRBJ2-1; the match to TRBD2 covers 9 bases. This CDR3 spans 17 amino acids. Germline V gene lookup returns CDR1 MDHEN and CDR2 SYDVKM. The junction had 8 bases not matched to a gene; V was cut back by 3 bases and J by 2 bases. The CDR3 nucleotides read TGTGCCAGCAGTTTTTCGGGCGGGAGGGGAGCCTACAATGAGCAGTTCTTC. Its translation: CASSFSGGRGAYNEQFF.

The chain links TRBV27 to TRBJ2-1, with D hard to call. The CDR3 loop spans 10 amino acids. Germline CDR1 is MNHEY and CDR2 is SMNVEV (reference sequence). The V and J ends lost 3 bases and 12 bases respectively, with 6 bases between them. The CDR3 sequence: CASSFFPQFF. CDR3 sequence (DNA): TGTGCCAGCAGTTTTTTCCCGCAGTTCTTC.

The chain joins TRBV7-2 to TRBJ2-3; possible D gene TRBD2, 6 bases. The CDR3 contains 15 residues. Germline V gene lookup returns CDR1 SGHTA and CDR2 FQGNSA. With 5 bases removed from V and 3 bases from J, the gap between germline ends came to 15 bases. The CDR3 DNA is TGTGCCAGCAGCCCCGGGAGCCTTGGGACAGATACGCAGTATTTT. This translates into CASSPGSLGTDTQYF.

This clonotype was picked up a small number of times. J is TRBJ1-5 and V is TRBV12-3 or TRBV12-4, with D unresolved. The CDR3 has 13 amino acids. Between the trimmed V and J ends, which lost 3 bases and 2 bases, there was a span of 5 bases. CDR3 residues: CASSFFGNQPQHF. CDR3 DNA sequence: TGTGCCAGCAGTTTCTTTGGCAATCAGCCCCAGCATTTT.

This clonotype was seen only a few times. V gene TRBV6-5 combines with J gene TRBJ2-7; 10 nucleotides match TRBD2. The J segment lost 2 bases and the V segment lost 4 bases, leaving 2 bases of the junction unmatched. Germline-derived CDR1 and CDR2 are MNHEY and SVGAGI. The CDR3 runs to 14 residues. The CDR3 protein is CASSWTSGPYEQYF. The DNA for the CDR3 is TGTGCCAGCAGTTGGACTAGCGGACCCTACGAGCAGTACTTC.

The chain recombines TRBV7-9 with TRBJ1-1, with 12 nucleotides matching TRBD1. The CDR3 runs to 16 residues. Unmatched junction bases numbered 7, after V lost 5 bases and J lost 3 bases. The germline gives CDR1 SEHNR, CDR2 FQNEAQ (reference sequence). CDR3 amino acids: CASSRWGQGADTEAFF. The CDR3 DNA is TGTGCCAGCAGCCGATGGGGACAGGGGGCGGACACTGAAGCTTTCTTT. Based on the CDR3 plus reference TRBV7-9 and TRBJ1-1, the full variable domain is DTGVSQNPRHKITKRGQNVTFRCDPISEHNRLYWYRQTLGQGPEFLTYFQNEAQLEKSRLLSDRFSAERPKGSFSTLEIQRTEQGDSAMYLCASSRWGQGADTEAFFGQGTRLTVV.

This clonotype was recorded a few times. The chain's CDR3 is CASRRWLQSFYEQYF. The DNA for the CDR3 is TGTGCCAGCAGGCGGTGGTTACAGTCATTCTACGAGCAGTACTTC. The chain is built from TRBV5-6 and TRBJ2-7; D remains unclear. CDR3 length: 15 residues. CDR1 is SGHDT, CDR2 YYEEEE, per germline. Trimming took 5 bases from V and 3 from J, leaving 18 bases between them. The complete variable domain, with remaining parts taken from reference TRBV5-6 and TRBJ2-7, reads DAGVTQSPTHLIKTRGQQVTLRCSPKSGHDTVSWYQQALGQGPQFIFQYYEEEERQRGNFPDRFSGHQFPNYSSELNVNALLLGDSALYLCASRRWLQSFYEQYFGPGTRLTVT.

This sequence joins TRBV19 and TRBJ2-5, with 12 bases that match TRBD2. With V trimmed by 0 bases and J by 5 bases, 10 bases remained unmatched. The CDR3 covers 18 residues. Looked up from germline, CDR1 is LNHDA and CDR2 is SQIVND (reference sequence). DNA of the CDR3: TGTGCCAGTAGTATAGAGGCTCGACTAGCGGGAGTCGGTGAGACCCAGTACTTC. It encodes CASSIEARLAGVGETQYF. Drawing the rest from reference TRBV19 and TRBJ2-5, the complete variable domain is DGGITQSPKYLFRKEGQNVTLSCEQNLNHDAMYWYRQDPGQGLRLIYYSQIVNDFQKGDIAEGYSVSREKKESFPLTVTSAQKNPTAFYLCASSIEARLAGVGETQYFGPGTRLLVL.

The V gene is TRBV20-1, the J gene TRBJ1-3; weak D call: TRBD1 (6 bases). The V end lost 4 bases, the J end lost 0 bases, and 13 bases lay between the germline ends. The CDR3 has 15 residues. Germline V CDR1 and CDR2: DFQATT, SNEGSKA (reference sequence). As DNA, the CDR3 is TGCAGTGCTAATAGGGGGGGGCCCTCTGGAAACACCATATATTTT. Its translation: CSANRGGPSGNTIYF.

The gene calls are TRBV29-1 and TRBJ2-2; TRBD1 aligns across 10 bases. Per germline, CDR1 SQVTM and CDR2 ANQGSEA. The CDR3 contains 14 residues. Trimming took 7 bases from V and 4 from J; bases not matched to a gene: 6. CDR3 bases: TGCAGCGCCCGGACAGGGGGATTCACCGGGGAGCTGTTTTTT. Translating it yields CSARTGGFTGELFF.

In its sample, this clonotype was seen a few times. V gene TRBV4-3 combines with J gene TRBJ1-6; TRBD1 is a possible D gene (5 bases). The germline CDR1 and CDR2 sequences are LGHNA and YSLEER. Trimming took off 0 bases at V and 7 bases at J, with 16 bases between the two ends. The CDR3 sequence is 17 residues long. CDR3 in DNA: TGCGCCAGCAGCCAAGATGGGGCGGCCAGGGAAAATTCACCCCTCCACTTT. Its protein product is CASSQDGAARENSPLHF.

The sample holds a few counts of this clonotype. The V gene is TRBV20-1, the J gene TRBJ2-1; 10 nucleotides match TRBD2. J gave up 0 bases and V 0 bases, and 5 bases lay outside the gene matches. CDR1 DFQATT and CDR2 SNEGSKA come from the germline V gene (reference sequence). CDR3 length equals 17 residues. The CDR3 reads CSARDPGLAISYNEQFF. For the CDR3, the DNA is TGCAGTGCTAGAGACCCGGGACTAGCGATCTCCTACAATGAGCAGTTCTTC.

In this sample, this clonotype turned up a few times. CDR3 DNA: TGTGCCAGCAGCCCGAGACTAGCGGGCTCCCAGTGGGGCCAAGAGACCCAGTACTTC. Encoded protein: CASSPRLAGSQWGQETQYF. This rearrangement joins TRBV11-2 to TRBJ2-5; 10 bases are shared with TRBD2. CDR1 and CDR2 (germline): SGHAT, FQNNGV. Losses at the gene ends were 5 bases for V and 1 base for J; bases not matched to a gene: 16. The CDR3 is made up of 19 amino acids.

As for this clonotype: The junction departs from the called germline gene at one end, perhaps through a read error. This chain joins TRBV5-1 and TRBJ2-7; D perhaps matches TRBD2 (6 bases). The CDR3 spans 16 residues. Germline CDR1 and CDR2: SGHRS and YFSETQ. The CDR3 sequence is CASSFSTEGPPYELYF. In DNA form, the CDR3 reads TGCGCCAGCAGCTTTTCAACGGAGGGCCCTCCCTACGAGCTGTACTTC.

CDR3 nucleotide sequence: TGTGCCAGCAGTAACGGGGGCAATCAGCCCCAGCATTTT. It translates to CASSNGGNQPQHF. This chain joins TRBV12-3 or TRBV12-4 and TRBJ1-5; D not certain. The CDR3 is made up of 13 amino acids. The V gene lost 5 bases and the J gene lost 2 bases, with 7 bases spanning the gap.

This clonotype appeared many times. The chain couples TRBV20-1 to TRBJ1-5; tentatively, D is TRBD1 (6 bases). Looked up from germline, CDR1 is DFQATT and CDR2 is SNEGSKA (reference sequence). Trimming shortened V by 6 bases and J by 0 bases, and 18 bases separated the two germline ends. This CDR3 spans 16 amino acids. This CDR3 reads CSARFRTEFSNQPQHF. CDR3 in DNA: TGCAGTGCCCGATTCAGGACAGAATTTAGCAATCAGCCCCAGCATTTT.

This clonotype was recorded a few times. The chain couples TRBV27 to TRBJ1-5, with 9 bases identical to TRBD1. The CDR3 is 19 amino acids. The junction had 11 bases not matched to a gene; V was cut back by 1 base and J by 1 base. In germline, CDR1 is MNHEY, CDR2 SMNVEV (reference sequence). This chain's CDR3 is CASSLFGTGKGGSNQPQHF. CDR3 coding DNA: TGTGCCAGCAGTTTATTTGGGACAGGGAAAGGAGGGAGCAATCAGCCCCAGCATTTT.

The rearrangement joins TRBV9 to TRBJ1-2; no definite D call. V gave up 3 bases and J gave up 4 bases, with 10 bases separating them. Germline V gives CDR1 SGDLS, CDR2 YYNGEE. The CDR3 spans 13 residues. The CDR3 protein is CASSALNSYGYTF. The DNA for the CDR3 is TGTGCCAGCAGCGCTTTAAACAGCTATGGCTACACCTTC.

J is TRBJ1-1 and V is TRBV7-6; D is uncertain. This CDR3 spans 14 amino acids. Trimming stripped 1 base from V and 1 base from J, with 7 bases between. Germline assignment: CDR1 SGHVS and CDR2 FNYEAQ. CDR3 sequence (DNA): TGTGCCAGCAGCTTAGTGGTACGGAACACTGAAGCTTTCTTT. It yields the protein CASSLVVRNTEAFF.

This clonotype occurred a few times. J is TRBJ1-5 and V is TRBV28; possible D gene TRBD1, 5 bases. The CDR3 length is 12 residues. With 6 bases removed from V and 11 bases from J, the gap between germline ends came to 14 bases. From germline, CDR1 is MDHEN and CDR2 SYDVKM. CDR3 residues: CASRALGTTQHF. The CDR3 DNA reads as TGTGCCAGCAGAGCCTTAGGGACCACCCAGCATTTT. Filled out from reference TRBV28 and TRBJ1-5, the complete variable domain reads DVKVTQSSRYLVKRTGEKVFLECVQDMDHENMFWYRQDPGLGLRLIYFSYDVKMKEKGDIPEGYSVSREKKERFSLILESASTNQTSMYLCASRALGTTQHFGDGTRLSIL.

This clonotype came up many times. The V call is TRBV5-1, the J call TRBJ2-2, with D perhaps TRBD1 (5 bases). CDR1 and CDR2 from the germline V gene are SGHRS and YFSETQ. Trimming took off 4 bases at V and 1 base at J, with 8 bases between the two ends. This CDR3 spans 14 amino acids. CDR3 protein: CASSQGQNTGELFF. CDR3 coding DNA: TGCGCCAGCAGCCAAGGACAGAACACCGGGGAGCTGTTTTTT.

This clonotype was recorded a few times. CDR3 coding DNA: TGCGCCAGCAGCCAAGCTCCCGGACTAGCGGGGGAGCAGTACTTC. The encoded protein is CASSQAPGLAGEQYF. V gene TRBV4-1 combines with J gene TRBJ2-7; 12 bases map to TRBD2. The CDR3 consists of 15 residues. CDR1 and CDR2 from the germline V gene are MGHRA and YSYEKL. J lost 7 bases, V lost 1 base, and 5 bases had no gene match.

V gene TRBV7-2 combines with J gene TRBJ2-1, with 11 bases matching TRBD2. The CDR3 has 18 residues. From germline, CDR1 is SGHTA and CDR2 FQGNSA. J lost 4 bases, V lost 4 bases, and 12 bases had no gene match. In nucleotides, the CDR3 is TGTGCCAGCAGCTCGAGGGAGGCAACTAGCGGGGGTTACAATGAGCAGTTCTTC. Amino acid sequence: CASSSREATSGGYNEQFF.

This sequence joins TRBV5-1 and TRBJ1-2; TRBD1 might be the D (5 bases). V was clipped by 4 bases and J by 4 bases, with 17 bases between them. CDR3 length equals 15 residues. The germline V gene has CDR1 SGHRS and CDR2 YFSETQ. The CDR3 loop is CASSPGPGGGYGYTF. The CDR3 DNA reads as TGCGCCAGCAGCCCGGGACCGGGTGGTGGCTATGGCTACACCTTC.